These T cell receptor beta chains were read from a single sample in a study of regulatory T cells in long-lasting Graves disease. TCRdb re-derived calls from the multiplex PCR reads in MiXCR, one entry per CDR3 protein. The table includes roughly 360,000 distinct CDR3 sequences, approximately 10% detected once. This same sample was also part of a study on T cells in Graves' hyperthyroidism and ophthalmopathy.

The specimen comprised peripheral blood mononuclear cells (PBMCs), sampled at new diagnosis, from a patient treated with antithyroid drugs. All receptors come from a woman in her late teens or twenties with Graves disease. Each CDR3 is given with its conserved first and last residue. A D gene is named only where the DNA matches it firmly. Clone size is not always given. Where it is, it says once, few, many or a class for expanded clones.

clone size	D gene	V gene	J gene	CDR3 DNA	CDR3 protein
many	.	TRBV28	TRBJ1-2	TGTGCCAGCAGTCTCAGAACTTCGAAATCTAACTATGGCTACACCTTC	CASSLRTSKSNYGYTF
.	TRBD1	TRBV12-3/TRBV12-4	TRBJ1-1	TGTGCCAGCTCCCGAAGGGACCACCGACAGGGAGCTTTCTTT	CASSRRDHRQGAFF
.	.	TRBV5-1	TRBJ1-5	TGCGCCAGCAGCTCAGGGGTCTTCGGCAATCAGCCCCAGCATTTT	CASSSGVFGNQPQHF
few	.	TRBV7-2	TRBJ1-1	TGTGCCAGCAGCTTACCGGGGGCCCTGAACACTGAAGCTTTCTTT	CASSLPGALNTEAFF
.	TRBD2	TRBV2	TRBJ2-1	TGTGCCAGCAGTGAGGGTAGCGGGGGCGGCTACAATGAGCAGTTCTTC	CASSEGSGGGYNEQFF
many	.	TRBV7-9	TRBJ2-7	TGTGCCAGCGGGGGACAAATCTCCTACGAGCAGTACTTC	CASGGQISYEQYF
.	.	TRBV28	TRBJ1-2	TGTGCCAGCAGCTCCCGGTCAAACTATGGCTACACCTTC	CASSSRSNYGYTF
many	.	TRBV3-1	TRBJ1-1	TGTGCCAGCAGCCAAGATAAGAGGACTGAAGCTTTCTTT	CASSQDKRTEAFF
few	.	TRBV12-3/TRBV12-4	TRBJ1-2	TGTGCCAGCACTTTGGGCCTTATGGATGGCTACACCTTC	CASTLGLMDGYTF
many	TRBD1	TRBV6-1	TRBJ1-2	TGTGCCAGCAGGGGACAGGGGATGGAGTATGGCTACACCTTC	CASRGQGMEYGYTF
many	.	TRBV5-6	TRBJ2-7	TGTGCCAGCAGCTTAATTGGCGAGCAGTACTTC	CASSLIGEQYF
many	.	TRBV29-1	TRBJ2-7	TGCAGCGTTGTATTAGGGAACGAGCAGTACTTC	CSVVLGNEQYF
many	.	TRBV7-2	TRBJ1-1	TGTGCCAGCAGCTTAGTCGTTAGGGAGCCGGTAGCTTTCTTT	CASSLVVREPVAFF
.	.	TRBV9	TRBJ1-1	TGTGCCAGCAGCTCCGTGGAAGGGTTGGTCACTGAAGCTTTCTTT	CASSSVEGLVTEAFF
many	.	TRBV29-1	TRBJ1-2	TGCAGCGTTGGAGGGACCGGCTACACCTTC	CSVGGTGYTF